This T cell receptor (beta chain) was sequenced in a study of low-dose radiotherapy and immunotherapy resistance in tumors. Overall study: Cohort 1 received 0.5 Gy per fraction every 2 weeks, totaling 6.5 Gy. Every six weeks patients received intravenous ipilimumab 1 mg/kg, and every two weeks they received intravenous nivolumab 240 mg. Oral administration of aspirin 300 mg daily occurred for four cycles, commencing at cycle 1 day 1.

The time point denotes: after trial treatment. As to treatment: LDRT plus nivolumab, ipilimumab, low-dose cyclophosphamide and aspirin (RACIN trial). This clonotype was recorded many times. TRAV and TRBV primers primed cDNA for both TCRalpha and TCRbeta. TCR amplification used roughly 21 PCR cycles, a constant-region primer and a V-primer adapter. Isolated mRNA underwent amplification by in vitro transcription. A single record per CDR3 protein comes from TCRdb applying MiXCR to the reads. The sample lists 85,000 to 95,000 distinct CDR3 sequences, approximately 22% occurring once. J lost 1 base, V lost 6 bases, and 6 bases had no gene match. The CDR3 is 15 residues long.

The genes are TRBV12-3 or TRBV12-4 and TRBJ2-3; 8 bases align to TRBD2. The material was PBMCs, obtained after low-dose radiotherapy plus immunotherapy. The clonotype comes from a female donor with ovarian cancer. CDR3 sequence (DNA): TGTGCCAGCAGCATAGCGGGATGGGGCACAGATACGCAGTATTTT. The encoded protein is CASSIAGWGTDTQYF.